A selection of T cell receptor beta chains follows, all from one sample in a study of cytomegalovirus exposure and HLA in healthy donors. The table came from immunoSEQ multiplex PCR; TCRdb's copy has only in-frame clones and leaves some out. Of about 130,000 clones in the sample, approximately 80% were seen once. Sample: PBMCs. Receptor source: a boy between 2 and 10 years old in good health and CMV-seronegative. CDR3s include the opening cysteine and the closing phenylalanine or tryptophan. Each record gives: V gene, J gene, D gene, clone size, CDR3 DNA, CDR3 protein. D genes are given only for firm matches. Where a row states a size, it is once, few, many or the class of an expanded clone; other rows omit it.

TRBV4-2	TRBJ2-7	.	.	TGTGCCAGCAGCCAAGCATATTATGACATAGCCTACGAGCAGTACTTC	CASSQAYYDIAYEQYF
TRBV7-3	TRBJ2-1	TRBD2	.	TGTGCCAGCAGCTTAATAGCGGGGGCTACCTACAATGAGCAGTTCTTC	CASSLIAGATYNEQFF
TRBV19	TRBJ1-6	.	.	TGTGCCAGTAGTTTCCAGGGATCTTCACCCCTCCACTTT	CASSFQGSSPLHF
TRBV4-3	TRBJ1-6	.	.	TGCGCCAGCAGCCAAGATCCAGGCTATAATTCACCCCTCCACTTT	CASSQDPGYNSPLHF
TRBV18	TRBJ2-1	.	.	TGTGCCAGCTCACCAGGGAGGGGGGCCGTCAATGAGCAGTTCTTC	CASSPGRGAVNEQFF
TRBV19	TRBJ2-1	.	.	TGTGCCAGTAGTCCAGGGGCTAGGTCCTACAATGAGCAGTTCTTC	CASSPGARSYNEQFF
TRBV5-8	TRBJ2-1	.	.	TGTGCCAGCAGCTGGGACACCTGGGGGGAGCAGTTCTTC	CASSWDTWGEQFF
TRBV6-5	TRBJ2-7	TRBD2	.	TGTGCCAGCAGCCAGAGCGGGGGGTGGTCCTACGAGCAGTACTTC	CASSQSGGWSYEQYF
TRBV7-7	TRBJ2-5	.	.	TGTGCTAGCAGCTCTTCTCCCGGGAGAAAAGAGACCCAGTACTTC	CASSSSPGRKETQYF
TRBV10-3	TRBJ2-7	TRBD1	.	TGTGCCATCACCATGACAGGGGACCTCTACGAGCAGTACTTC	CAITMTGDLYEQYF
TRBV4-2	TRBJ1-4	.	few	TGTGCCAGCAGCCAAGTGGCGGGGAAGGAAGAAAAACTGTTTTTT	CASSQVAGKEEKLFF
TRBV4-3	TRBJ2-3	.	once	TGCGCCAGCAGCCAAGATTGGGGAGTTCCAGATACGCAGTATTTT	CASSQDWGVPDTQYF
TRBV15	TRBJ1-1	.	.	TGTGCCACCAGCAGAGACAGGCCGAACACTGAAGCTTTCTTT	CATSRDRPNTEAFF
TRBV12-5	TRBJ2-1	.	.	TGTGCTAGTGGTTTTGACAGCGGGTACTACAATGAGCAGTTCTTC	CASGFDSGYYNEQFF
TRBV6-1	TRBJ1-2	.	.	TGTGCCAGCAGTGAGGGGGCAGCGCTGGACTATGGCTACACCTTC	CASSEGAALDYGYTF
TRBV5-1	TRBJ1-2	.	.	TGCGCCAGCAGCTTCCTCCCTACCGATGGCTACACCTTC	CASSFLPTDGYTF
TRBV7-9	TRBJ2-7	TRBD1	.	TGTGCCAGCAGCTTTGACGGGGACAGGCCCTACGAGCAGTACTTC	CASSFDGDRPYEQYF
TRBV18	TRBJ2-2	.	.	TGTGCCAGCTCACCGGCCGTAGGGGACACCGGGGAGCTGTTTTTT	CASSPAVGDTGELFF
TRBV19	TRBJ2-6	.	.	TGTGCCAGTAGTATCATTTGGATTTTACCAGGCACTGGGGCCAACGTCCTGACTTTC	CASSIIWILPGTGANVLTF
TRBV5-1	TRBJ2-3	TRBD1	.	TGCGCCAGCAGCAAAGGGGACAGGGAGAGAGATACGCAGTATTTT	CASSKGDRERDTQYF
TRBV4-1	TRBJ1-3	TRBD1	.	TGCGCCAGCAGCCTCTCGGACAGGGCCACCTCTGGAAACACCATATATTTT	CASSLSDRATSGNTIYF
TRBV6-5	TRBJ2-6	.	.	TGTGCCAGCAGCGCTGGGGCCAACGTCCTGACTTTC	CASSAGANVLTF
TRBV7-9	TRBJ2-2	TRBD1	.	TGTGCCGGTAACAGGGGTGACGGGGAGCTGTTTTTT	CAGNRGDGELFF
TRBV6-5	TRBJ1-5	TRBD1	.	TGTGCCAGCAGTCAAGGGACAGAGCCGGCCCTGGCCCAGCATTTT	CASSQGTEPALAQHF
TRBV4-2	TRBJ1-2	.	.	TGTGCCAGCAGCCAAGATATGGGAGAACGTGGCTACACCTTC	CASSQDMGERGYTF
TRBV5-1	TRBJ2-1	.	.	TGCGCCAGCAGCTTGGGTCCCGGGGACAATGAGCAGTTCTTC	CASSLGPGDNEQFF
TRBV18	TRBJ1-3	.	.	TGTGCCAGCTCGTCCGACCGGGTCTCTGGAAACACCATATATTTT	CASSSDRVSGNTIYF
TRBV15	TRBJ1-3	.	.	TGTGCCACCAGCAGGGAGGAGGACTACTCTGGAAACACCATATATTTT	CATSREEDYSGNTIYF
TRBV2	TRBJ1-2	TRBD1	.	TGTGCCAGCATCACCACCGTGACAGGGCTCGCCCCCTATGGCTACACCTTC	CASITTVTGLAPYGYTF
TRBV6-1	TRBJ1-3	TRBD1	few	TGTGCCAGCACGAGACAGGGAGAAGGAAACACCATATATTTT	CASTRQGEGNTIYF
TRBV6-5	TRBJ1-1	TRBD1	once	TGTGCCAGCTATGAGGACAGGGGGGACACTGAAGCTTTCTTT	CASYEDRGDTEAFF
TRBV6-5	TRBJ1-6	.	.	TGTGCCAGCAGTTACTCAGGGGATTCACCCCTCCACTTT	CASSYSGDSPLHF
TRBV4-3	TRBJ1-4	TRBD1	.	TGCGCCAGCAGCCAAGGGGACAGTTTGGCTGAAAAACTGTTTTTT	CASSQGDSLAEKLFF